Listed below are T cell receptor beta chains from one sample, sequenced in a study of blood T cells in healthy people across ages. In TCRdb, the 5' RACE reads were re-called with MiXCR into one record per CDR3 protein. The sample yields approximately 730,000 distinct CDR3 sequences, 50% to 65% seen once. The specimen was blood. These receptors came from an older man in good health. CDR3s include the opening cysteine and the closing phenylalanine or tryptophan. The D gene is left open where the match is weak. Not all rows give a size; the values are once, few, many and, for expanded clones, a class.

NA | NA | TRBJ1-1 | TRBV6-5 | TGTGCCAGCAGTTACTTGTCGGACCCGAACACTGAAGCTTTCTTT | CASSYLSDPNTEAFF
few | NA | TRBJ2-1 | TRBV15 | TGTGCCACCAGCCCACAAAAGAGGGTCTACAATGAGCAGTTCTTC | CATSPQKRVYNEQFF
NA | NA | TRBJ2-5 | TRBV5-6 | TGTGCCAGCAGCTTGGGCAGGAGGAGGGAGACCCAGTACTTC | CASSLGRRRETQYF
NA | TRBD2 | TRBJ2-5 | TRBV2 | TGTGCCAGCAGAGCATCAGCGGGAGGCTTACGGGAGCAGTACTTC | CASRASAGGLREQYF
few | TRBD1 | TRBJ1-4 | TRBV6-2/TRBV6-3 | TGTGCCAGCAGGGACAGGGGTGCTAATGAAAAACTGTTTTTT | CASRDRGANEKLFF
NA | NA | TRBJ2-1 | TRBV4-2 | TGTGCCAGCAGTATGGGTGCTAGCGCCTTATACAATGAGCAGTTCTTC | CASSMGASALYNEQFF
NA | NA | TRBJ1-1 | TRBV28 | TGTGCCAGCATTGTCCGGGGCGTATGGAAGAACACTGAAGCTTTCTTT | CASIVRGVWKNTEAFF
NA | NA | TRBJ1-1 | TRBV29-1 | TGCAGCGTTGAGCGGGGCGCGAACACTGAAGCTTTCTTT | CSVERGANTEAFF
NA | NA | TRBJ2-5 | TRBV5-1 | TGCGCCAGCAGCTTAACAGGAGCTCCCAGGGAGACCCAGTACTTC | CASSLTGAPRETQYF
NA | NA | TRBJ1-1 | TRBV20-1 | TGCAGTGCGCCAGGGCGGGAGGGGAAAACTTTCTTT | CSAPGREGKTFF
NA | NA | TRBJ2-7 | TRBV29-1 | TGCAGCGTTGACGGGAATACAGCCTACGAGCAGTACTTC | CSVDGNTAYEQYF
NA | NA | TRBJ2-5 | TRBV28 | TGTGCCAGCAGTGTCCCCAGGGGTAGGGGTGGGACCCAGTACTTC | CASSVPRGRGGTQYF
NA | TRBD1 | TRBJ2-7 | TRBV28 | TGTGCCAGCAGTTTCAGTCCGGGACAGGGAATTTACGAGCAGTACTTC | CASSFSPGQGIYEQYF
few | TRBD2 | TRBJ2-7 | TRBV20-1 | TGCAGTGCTAGGGTTGCCGGGACTAGCGGGAGGTACGAGCAGTACTTC | CSARVAGTSGRYEQYF
few | NA | TRBJ2-3 | TRBV4-2 | TGTGCCAGCAGCCAAGATTTCGAAGGGAGATACGCGTATTTT | CASSQDFEGRYAYF
NA | TRBD2 | TRBJ2-5 | TRBV5-1 | TGCGCCAGCAGCTTGGGCGCCGGGACTAGCGAAGAGACCCAGTACTTC | CASSLGAGTSEETQYF
NA | NA | TRBJ2-7 | TRBV28 | TGTGCCAGCAGCCCCGGGGGCGAGAGCTCCTACGAGCAGTACTTC | CASSPGGESSYEQYF
NA | NA | TRBJ1-2 | TRBV7-9 | TGTGCCAGCAGCCCCTACAGGGAACCTCCCTATGGCTACACCTTC | CASSPYREPPYGYTF
NA | NA | TRBJ2-5 | TRBV13 | TGTGCCAGCAGCTTACGGGGGAATGGCTTTTTAGAGACCCAGTACTTC | CASSLRGNGFLETQYF
NA | TRBD2 | TRBJ2-1 | TRBV5-6 | TGTGCCAGCAAAGGACTAGCGGGAGGACCTCCCTACAATGAGCAGTTCTTC | CASKGLAGGPPYNEQFF
few | NA | TRBJ2-7 | TRBV6-2/TRBV6-3 | TGTGCCAGCAGTTACCGCACGGACTACGAGCAGTACTTC | CASSYRTDYEQYF
NA | NA | TRBJ2-4 | TRBV7-2 | TGTGCCAGCAGCCGTCCGGCGGGTGCCAAAAACATTCAGTACTTC | CASSRPAGAKNIQYF